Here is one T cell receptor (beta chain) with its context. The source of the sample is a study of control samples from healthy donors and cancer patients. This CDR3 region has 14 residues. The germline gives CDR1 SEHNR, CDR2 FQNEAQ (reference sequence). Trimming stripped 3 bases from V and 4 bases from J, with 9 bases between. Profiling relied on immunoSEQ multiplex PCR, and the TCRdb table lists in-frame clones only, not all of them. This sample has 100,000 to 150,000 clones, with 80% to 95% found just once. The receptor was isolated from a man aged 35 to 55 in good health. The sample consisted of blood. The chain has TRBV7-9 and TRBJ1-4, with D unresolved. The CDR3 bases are TGTGCCAGCAGCTTTCTCGTCGGTAATGAAAAACTGTTTTTT. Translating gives CASSFLVGNEKLFF.